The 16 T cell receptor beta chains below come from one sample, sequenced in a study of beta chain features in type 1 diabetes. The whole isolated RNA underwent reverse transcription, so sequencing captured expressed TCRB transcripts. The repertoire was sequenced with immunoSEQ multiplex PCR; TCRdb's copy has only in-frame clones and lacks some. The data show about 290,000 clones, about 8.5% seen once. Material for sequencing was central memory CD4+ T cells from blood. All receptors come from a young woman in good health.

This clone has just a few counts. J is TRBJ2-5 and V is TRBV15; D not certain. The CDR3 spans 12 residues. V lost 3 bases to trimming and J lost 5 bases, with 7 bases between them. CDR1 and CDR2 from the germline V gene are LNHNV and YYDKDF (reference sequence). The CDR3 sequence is CATSRFRETQYF. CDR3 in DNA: TGTGCCACCAGCAGGTTCAGGGAGACCCAGTACTTC. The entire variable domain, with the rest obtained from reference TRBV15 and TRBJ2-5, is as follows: DAMVIQNPRYQVTQFGKPVTLSCSQTLNHNVMYWYQQKSSQAPKLLFHYYDKDFNNEADTPDNFQSRRPNTSFCFLDIRSPGLGDTAMYLCATSRFRETQYFGPGTRLLVL.

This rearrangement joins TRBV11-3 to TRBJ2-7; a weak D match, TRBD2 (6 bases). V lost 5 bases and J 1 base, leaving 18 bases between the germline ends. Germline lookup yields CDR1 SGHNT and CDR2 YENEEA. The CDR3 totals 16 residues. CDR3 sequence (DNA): TGTGCCAGCAGCCCCGGCGGGACTCAGGCGTCCTACGAGCAGTACTTC. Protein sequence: CASSPGGTQASYEQYF.

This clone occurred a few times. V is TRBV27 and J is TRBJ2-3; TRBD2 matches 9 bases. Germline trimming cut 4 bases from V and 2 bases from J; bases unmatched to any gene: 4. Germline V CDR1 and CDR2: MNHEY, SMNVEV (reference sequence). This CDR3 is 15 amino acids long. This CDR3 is CASSSRGLATDTQYF. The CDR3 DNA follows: TGTGCCAGCAGTTCGAGGGGACTAGCCACAGATACGCAGTATTTT.

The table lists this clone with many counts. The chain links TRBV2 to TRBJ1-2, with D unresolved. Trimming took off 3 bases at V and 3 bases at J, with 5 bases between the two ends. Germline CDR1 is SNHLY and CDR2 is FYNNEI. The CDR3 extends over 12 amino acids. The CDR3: CASSEDHYGYTF. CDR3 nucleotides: TGTGCCAGCAGTGAGGATCACTATGGCTACACCTTC.

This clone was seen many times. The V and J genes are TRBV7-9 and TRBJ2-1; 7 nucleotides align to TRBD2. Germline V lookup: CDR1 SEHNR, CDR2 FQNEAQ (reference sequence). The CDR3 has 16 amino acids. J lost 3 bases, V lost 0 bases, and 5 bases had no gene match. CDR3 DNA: TGTGCCAGCAGCTTAGCTGGCGGGAGCTACTACAATGAGCAGTTCTTC. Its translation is CASSLAGGSYYNEQFF. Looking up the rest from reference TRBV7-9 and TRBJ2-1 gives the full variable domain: DTGVSQNPRHKITKRGQNVTFRCDPISEHNRLYWYRQTLGQGPEFLTYFQNEAQLEKSRLLSDRFSAERPKGSFSTLEIQRTEQGDSAMYLCASSLAGGSYYNEQFFGPGTRLTVL.

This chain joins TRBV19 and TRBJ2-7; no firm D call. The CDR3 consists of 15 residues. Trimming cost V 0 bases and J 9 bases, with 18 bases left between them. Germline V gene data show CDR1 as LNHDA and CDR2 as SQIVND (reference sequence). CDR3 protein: CASSIEGRPPTRQYF. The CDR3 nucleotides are TGTGCCAGTAGTATAGAAGGACGGCCGCCTACGCGGCAGTACTTC.

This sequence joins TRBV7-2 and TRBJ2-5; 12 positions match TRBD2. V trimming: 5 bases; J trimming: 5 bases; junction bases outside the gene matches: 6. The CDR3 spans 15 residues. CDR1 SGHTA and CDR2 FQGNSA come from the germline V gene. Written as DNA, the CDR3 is TGTGCCAGCAGCCCAACCGGGACTAGCGGGGAGACCCAGTACTTC. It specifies CASSPTGTSGETQYF.

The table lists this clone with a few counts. The CDR3 spells CASSPRAGGYPGELFF. CDR3 DNA: TGTGCCAGCTCACCACGAGCAGGTGGATACCCCGGGGAGCTGTTTTTT. This chain connects TRBV18 to TRBJ2-2; D gene unclear. The CDR3 consists of 16 residues. The germline gives CDR1 KGHSH, CDR2 LQKENI. Trimming took off 1 base at V and 6 bases at J, with 15 bases between the two ends.

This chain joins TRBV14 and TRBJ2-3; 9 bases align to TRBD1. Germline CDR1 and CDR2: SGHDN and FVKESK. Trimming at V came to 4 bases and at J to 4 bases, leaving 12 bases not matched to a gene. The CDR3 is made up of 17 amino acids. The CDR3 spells CASSPAGTGNLADTQYF. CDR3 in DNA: TGTGCCAGCAGCCCAGCCGGGACAGGGAACCTCGCAGATACGCAGTATTTT.

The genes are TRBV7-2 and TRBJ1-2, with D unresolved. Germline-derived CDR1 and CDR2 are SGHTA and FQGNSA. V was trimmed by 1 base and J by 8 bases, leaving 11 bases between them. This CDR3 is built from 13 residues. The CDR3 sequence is CASSLEPMGGYTF. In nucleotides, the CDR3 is TGTGCCAGCAGCTTAGAACCGATGGGGGGCTACACCTTC.

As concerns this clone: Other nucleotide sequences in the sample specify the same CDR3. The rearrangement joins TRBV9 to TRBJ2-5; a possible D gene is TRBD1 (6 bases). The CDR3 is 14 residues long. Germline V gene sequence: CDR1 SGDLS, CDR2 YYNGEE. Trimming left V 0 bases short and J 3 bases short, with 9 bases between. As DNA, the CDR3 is TGTGCCAGCAGCGTAGATCCAGGGGAAGAGACCCAGTACTTC. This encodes CASSVDPGEETQYF.

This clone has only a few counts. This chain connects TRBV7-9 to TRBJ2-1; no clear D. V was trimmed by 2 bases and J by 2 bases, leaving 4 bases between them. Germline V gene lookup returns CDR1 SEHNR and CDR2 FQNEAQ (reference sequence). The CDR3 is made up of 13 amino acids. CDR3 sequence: CASSLRTYNEQFF. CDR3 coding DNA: TGTGCCAGCAGCTTACGAACCTACAATGAGCAGTTCTTC. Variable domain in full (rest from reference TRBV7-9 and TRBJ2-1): DTGVSQNPRHKITKRGQNVTFRCDPISEHNRLYWYRQTLGQGPEFLTYFQNEAQLEKSRLLSDRFSAERPKGSFSTLEIQRTEQGDSAMYLCASSLRTYNEQFFGPGTRLTVL.

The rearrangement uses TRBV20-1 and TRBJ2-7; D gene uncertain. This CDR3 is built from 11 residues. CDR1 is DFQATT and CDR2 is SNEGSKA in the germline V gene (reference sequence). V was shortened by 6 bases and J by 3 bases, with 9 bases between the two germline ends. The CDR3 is CSAPADYEQYF. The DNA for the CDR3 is TGCAGTGCCCCTGCAGACTACGAGCAGTACTTC.

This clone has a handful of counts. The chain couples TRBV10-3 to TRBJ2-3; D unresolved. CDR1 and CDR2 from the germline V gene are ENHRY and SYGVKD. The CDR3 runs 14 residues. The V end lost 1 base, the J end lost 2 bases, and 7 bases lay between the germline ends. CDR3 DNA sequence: TGTGCCATCAGTGAGTGGAAACCCACAGATACGCAGTATTTT. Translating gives CAISEWKPTDTQYF.

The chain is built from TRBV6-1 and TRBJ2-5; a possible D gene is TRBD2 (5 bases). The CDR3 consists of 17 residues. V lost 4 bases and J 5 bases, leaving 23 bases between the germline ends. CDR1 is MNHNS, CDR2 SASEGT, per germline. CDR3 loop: CASSVARAPHPTETQYF. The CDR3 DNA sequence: TGTGCCAGCAGTGTCGCGAGGGCCCCCCATCCGACGGAGACCCAGTACTTC.

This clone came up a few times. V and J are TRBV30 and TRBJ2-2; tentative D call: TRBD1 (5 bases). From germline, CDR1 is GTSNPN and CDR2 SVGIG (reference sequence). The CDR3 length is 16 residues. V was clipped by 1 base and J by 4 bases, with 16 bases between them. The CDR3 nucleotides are TGTGCCTGGAGTGGTTTCAGGGCCCCGGGCACCGGGGAGCTGTTTTTT. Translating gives CAWSGFRAPGTGELFF. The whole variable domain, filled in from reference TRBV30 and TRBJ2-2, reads SQTIHQWPATLVQPVGSPLSLECTVEGTSNPNLYWYRQAAGRGLQLLFYSVGIGQISSEVPQNLSASRPQDRQFILSSKKLLLSDSGFYLCAWSGFRAPGTGELFFGEGSRLTVL.